The T cell receptor beta chain under discussion was sequenced for a study of low-dose radiotherapy and immunotherapy resistance in tumors. About the study: Oral administration of aspirin 300 mg daily occurred for four cycles, commencing at cycle 1 day 1.

This CDR3 is built from 15 residues. V was trimmed by 3 bases and J by 3 bases, leaving 13 bases between them. Germline CDR1 is SGHDT and CDR2 is YYEEEE. Time point defined: before trial treatment. Each donor was administered nivolumab, ipilimumab, aspirin, low-dose cyclophosphamide and low-dose radiotherapy. This clonotype was seen repeatedly, ten times or more. With TRAV- and TRBV-specific primers, first-strand cDNA was made, covering the alpha and beta chains. A roughly 20-cycle PCR with a constant-region primer and V-primer adapter amplified TCRs. TCRdb analysed the reads with MiXCR anew, one entry per CDR3 protein. The table shows tens of thousands of distinct CDR3 sequences, with 20% to 25% occurring only once.

This rearrangement joins TRBV5-6 to TRBJ1-3; tentatively, D is TRBD1 (5 bases). This sample comprised PBMCs, obtained before treatment. The source of this sequence is a male donor with prostate cancer. CDR3 DNA: TGTGCCAGCAGCTCCCGGCAGGGCCGTGGAAACACCATATATTTT. Its protein product is CASSSRQGRGNTIYF.